Listed below are T cell receptor beta chains from one sample, sequenced in a study of T cell responses to AZD1222 COVID-19 vaccine. This table comes from immunoSEQ multiplex PCR, and its TCRdb copy is limited to in-frame clones, with some not included. The sample has approximately 61,000 clones, about four fifths seen once. Sequenced material: peripheral blood, taken 28 days after the second AZD1222 dose. The receptor source for this set is an adult who received the AZD1222 COVID-19 vaccine. Each CDR3 is given with its conserved first and last residue. The D gene is left open where the match is weak. Only some rows state a clone size, as once, few, many or a class for expanded clones.

CDR3nt: TGCGCCAGCAGCCAAGATCCGGGAGCCTACGAGCAGTACTTC; CDR3aa: CASSQDPGAYEQYF; abundance: NA; j_gene: TRBJ2-7; d_gene: NA; v_gene: TRBV4-1
CDR3nt: TGTGCCAGCAGTAACGGACAGAATCAGCCCCAGCATTTT; CDR3aa: CASSNGQNQPQHF; abundance: once; j_gene: TRBJ1-5; d_gene: NA; v_gene: TRBV6-2/TRBV6-3
CDR3nt: TGCAGCGTTGCGGGGAGTGGGGAGACCCAGTACTTC; CDR3aa: CSVAGSGETQYF; abundance: NA; j_gene: TRBJ2-5; d_gene: NA; v_gene: TRBV29-1
CDR3nt: TGTGCCAGCAGCCTCGGTGCGGGGAGGGCCTTCGAGCAGTACTTC; CDR3aa: CASSLGAGRAFEQYF; abundance: NA; j_gene: TRBJ2-7; d_gene: TRBD2; v_gene: TRBV11-2
CDR3nt: TGTGCCAGCAGCGTAGGCACTAGCGGACGGCCTTACAATGAGCAGTTCTTC; CDR3aa: CASSVGTSGRPYNEQFF; abundance: few; j_gene: TRBJ2-1; d_gene: TRBD2; v_gene: TRBV9
CDR3nt: TGTGCCAGCAGCCCGACCGGGACAGGGGGTAGCAATCAGCCCCAGCATTTT; CDR3aa: CASSPTGTGGSNQPQHF; abundance: NA; j_gene: TRBJ1-5; d_gene: TRBD1; v_gene: TRBV5-5
CDR3nt: TGTGCCAGCAGTTTATACTTTGGGACCGGGGAGCTGTTTTTT; CDR3aa: CASSLYFGTGELFF; abundance: NA; j_gene: TRBJ2-2; d_gene: NA; v_gene: TRBV28
CDR3nt: TGTGCCAGCAGCCGAACCGGGGAGCTGTTTTTT; CDR3aa: CASSRTGELFF; abundance: few; j_gene: TRBJ2-2; d_gene: NA; v_gene: TRBV12-3/TRBV12-4
CDR3nt: TGTGCCATCAGCCCCGGGACAGGGTCGAACACTGAAGCTTTCTTT; CDR3aa: CAISPGTGSNTEAFF; abundance: NA; j_gene: TRBJ1-1; d_gene: TRBD1; v_gene: TRBV10-3
CDR3nt: TGTGCCAGCAGCCTGGGGCAGGGGGTGACCAAAAACATTCAGTACTTC; CDR3aa: CASSLGQGVTKNIQYF; abundance: NA; j_gene: TRBJ2-4; d_gene: TRBD1; v_gene: TRBV7-8
CDR3nt: TGTGCCAGTTCGACAGGGTCAGGGGCCAACGTCCTGACTTTC; CDR3aa: CASSTGSGANVLTF; abundance: NA; j_gene: TRBJ2-6; d_gene: TRBD1; v_gene: TRBV19
CDR3nt: TGTGCCAGCAGCTACCTCGACAGGGAGGGGGCCAACGTCCTGACTTTC; CDR3aa: CASSYLDREGANVLTF; abundance: NA; j_gene: TRBJ2-6; d_gene: TRBD1; v_gene: TRBV7-9
CDR3nt: TGTGCCAGCAGTCCCCGACGAATTAACAATGAGCAGTTCTTC; CDR3aa: CASSPRRINNEQFF; abundance: NA; j_gene: TRBJ2-1; d_gene: NA; v_gene: TRBV27
CDR3nt: TGTGCCAGTAGTTCAGTCGCTGCAGGGGAGAACACTGAAGCTTTCTTT; CDR3aa: CASSSVAAGENTEAFF; abundance: NA; j_gene: TRBJ1-1; d_gene: NA; v_gene: TRBV19
CDR3nt: TGTGCCAGCAGCTTCGGACTAGCGGGACAAGAGCAGTACTTC; CDR3aa: CASSFGLAGQEQYF; abundance: NA; j_gene: TRBJ2-7; d_gene: TRBD2; v_gene: TRBV7-9
CDR3nt: TGTGCCAGCAGCGTCAGTTGGGGTGGGAACTACGAGCAGTACTTC; CDR3aa: CASSVSWGGNYEQYF; abundance: few; j_gene: TRBJ2-7; d_gene: NA; v_gene: TRBV9
CDR3nt: TGTGCCAGCAGCCAAGATACAAGGGATGGGCAGTACTTC; CDR3aa: CASSQDTRDGQYF; abundance: NA; j_gene: TRBJ2-7; d_gene: NA; v_gene: TRBV3-1/TRBV3-2
CDR3nt: TGTGCCAGCAGTTTGGGACAAGTATACGAGCAGTACTTC; CDR3aa: CASSLGQVYEQYF; abundance: few; j_gene: TRBJ2-7; d_gene: NA; v_gene: TRBV12-3/TRBV12-4
CDR3nt: TGTGCCAGCAGTTTATCTGTCGGGGCCAACGTCCTGACTTTC; CDR3aa: CASSLSVGANVLTF; abundance: NA; j_gene: TRBJ2-6; d_gene: NA; v_gene: TRBV27
CDR3nt: TGCAGTGCTAGGGCTGGTGAAAAACTGTTTTTT; CDR3aa: CSARAGEKLFF; abundance: NA; j_gene: TRBJ1-4; d_gene: NA; v_gene: TRBV20-1